Described below is a single T cell receptor beta chain sequence and its context. This specimen belongs to a study of control samples from healthy donors and cancer patients. Here immunoSEQ multiplex PCR was the method, and the copy in TCRdb shows in-frame clones only, minus some. The data show about 110,000 clones, around nine tenths seen once. This CDR3 has 13 residues. In germline, CDR1 is KGHSH, CDR2 LQKENI. The V end lost 3 bases, the J end lost 4 bases, and 8 bases lay between the germline ends. The receptor's source is a human donor in good health. The donor label of this sample is uncertain. Sequencing input: blood. The chain employs TRBV18 and TRBJ2-3; a possible D gene is TRBD2 (6 bases). CDR3 nucleotides: TGTGCCAGCTCACCTCCGGGGGCAGATACGCAGTATTTT. Its protein product is CASSPPGADTQYF.